This T cell receptor beta chain emerged from a study of CD8 T cells in ankylosing spondylitis. Study-wide results and caveats: Reportedly, significant enrichment of disease-linked clones occurred in matched ankylosing spondylitis synovial fluid.

This clonotype was seen a few times. Its antigen is as yet unknown. TCRdb passed the 5' RACE reads through MiXCR, listing each CDR3 protein once. There are 35,000 to 50,000 distinct CDR3 sequences in the sample; approximately 9.9% occur only once, and roughly 1.3% lies in the top ten. The germline V gene encodes CDR1 SGDLS and CDR2 YYNGEE. The germline V and J ends were trimmed by 1 base and 1 base, with 8 bases remaining between them. The CDR3 length is 15 residues. Sequencing input: blood, either unsorted or a sorted T cell fraction (not recorded which). This chain connects TRBV9 to TRBJ2-2; no clear D gene. This clonotype was obtained from a male donor with ankylosing spondylitis or in good health (not recorded which). In DNA form, the CDR3 reads TGTGCCAGCAGCGTAAACAGCCGGAACACCGGGGAGCTGTTTTTT. This encodes CASSVNSRNTGELFF.